A single sample is the source of the 22 T cell receptor beta chains below, sequenced in a study of shared clonotypes between healthy human individuals. It was CD45RO-negative cells, positively selected for CCR7, that made up naive CD8 cells, with terminally differentiated effector memory CD45RA+ cells excluded. The table came from immunoSEQ multiplex PCR; TCRdb's copy has only in-frame clones and leaves some out. The sample has 1.5 million to 2.5 million clones; about 95% are singletons. The specimen sequenced was naive CD8+ T cells sorted from blood. The receptors stem from a man between 18 and 29 years old in good health.

This chain uses TRBV27 with TRBJ1-2; maybe TRBD1 (5 bases). V gave up 4 bases and J gave up 2 bases, with 11 bases separating them. Per germline, CDR1 MNHEY and CDR2 SMNVEV (reference sequence). This CDR3 has 14 amino acids. The CDR3 sequence: CASSSRQTNYGYTF. Here the CDR3 DNA reads TGTGCCAGCAGTTCTAGACAGACCAACTATGGCTACACCTTC.

The chain carries TRBV10-2 and TRBJ2-1; no reliable D call. V lost 6 bases and J lost 4, with 19 bases in between. The CDR3 runs 16 residues. In germline, CDR1 is WSHSY, CDR2 SAAADI. The CDR3 spells CASSKGDGAIYNEQFF. In DNA, the CDR3 is TGCGCCAGCAGCAAGGGCGACGGAGCGATTTACAATGAGCAGTTCTTC.

The rearrangement joins TRBV10-3 to TRBJ2-5; D is ambiguous. The CDR3 totals 10 residues. From germline, CDR1 is ENHRY and CDR2 SYGVKD. As DNA, the CDR3 is TGTGCTACTTGGGAAGAGACCCAGTACTTC. Translating gives CATWEETQYF.

This chain joins TRBV5-6 and TRBJ2-7; the D gene is possibly TRBD2 (6 bases). The CDR3 totals 14 residues. Trimming pared 2 bases from V and 3 bases from J, leaving 12 bases between. Germline CDR1 SGHDT, CDR2 YYEEEE. The chain's CDR3 is CASSFGGNLYEQYF. The CDR3 region has the DNA TGTGCCAGCAGCTTCGGGGGTAATCTCTACGAGCAGTACTTC.

The chain links TRBV7-9 to TRBJ2-5; 7 bases align to TRBD2. The CDR3 sequence is 16 residues long. Germline values: CDR1 SEHNR, CDR2 FQNEAQ (reference sequence). V dropped 2 bases and J dropped 1; count of bases not matched to a gene: 7. The CDR3 bases are TGTGCCAGCAGCTTAATGGGGGGGACCCTCCAAGAGACCCAGTACTTC. Amino acids: CASSLMGGTLQETQYF.

The genes are TRBV5-6 and TRBJ2-5; D unclear. CDR1 and CDR2 from the germline V gene are SGHDT and YYEEEE. V gave up 1 base and J gave up 0 bases, with 7 bases separating them. The CDR3 loop spans 14 amino acids. CDR3 bases: TGTGCCAGCAGCTTGCGTTGGAACCAAGAGACCCAGTACTTC. Translation gives CASSLRWNQETQYF.

Only one count was recorded for this clone. The chain joins TRBV5-6 to TRBJ2-3; TRBD1 agrees at 12 bases. There are 15 residues in the CDR3. CDR1 is SGHDT, CDR2 YYEEEE, per germline. V lost 3 bases, J lost 6 bases, and 5 bases stayed unmatched. CDR3 loop: CASSSGTGGLDTQYF. CDR3 DNA sequence: TGTGCCAGCAGCTCCGGGACAGGGGGCTTGGATACGCAGTATTTT.

This clone has only one observation. The chain is built from TRBV5-1 and TRBJ2-1; D perhaps matches TRBD2 (5 bases). With 0 bases removed from V and 8 bases from J, the gap between germline ends came to 6 bases. Germline CDR1 SGHRS, CDR2 YFSETQ. The length of the CDR3 is 12 residues. For the CDR3, the DNA is TGCGCCAGCAGCTTGGGGGAGTATGAGCAGTTCTTC. Translation: CASSLGEYEQFF.

As concerns this clone: The sample holds other DNA sequences that translate to the same CDR3. The chain carries TRBV9 and TRBJ1-1; unclear D gene. Trimming took 0 bases from V and 0 from J, leaving 6 bases between them. The CDR3 loop spans 14 amino acids. The germline V gene has CDR1 SGDLS and CDR2 YYNGEE. The CDR3: CASSVGELNTEAFF. The CDR3 DNA sequence: TGTGCCAGCAGCGTAGGGGAACTGAACACTGAAGCTTTCTTT. The entire variable domain, with the rest obtained from reference TRBV9 and TRBJ1-1, is as follows: DSGVTQTPKHLITATGQRVTLRCSPRSGDLSVYWYQQSLDQGLQFLIQYYNGEERAKGNILERFSAQQFPDLHSELNLSSLELGDSALYFCASSVGELNTEAFFGQGTRLTVV.

The rearrangement uses TRBV9 and TRBJ2-3; 11 bases map to TRBD2. The germline V gene encodes CDR1 SGDLS and CDR2 YYNGEE. The V and J ends lost 0 bases and 2 bases, in that order; junction bases with no gene match: 5. The CDR3 is 17 residues long. The CDR3 DNA reads TGTGCCAGCAGCGTAGCGGCTAGCGGGGGGAACACAGATACGCAGTATTTT. The encoded protein is CASSVAASGGNTDTQYF.

J is TRBJ2-7 and V is TRBV6-1, with unresolved D. Germline CDR1 is MNHNS and CDR2 is SASEGT. Trimming shortened V by 5 bases and J by 0 bases, and 14 bases separated the two germline ends. This CDR3 spans 15 amino acids. CDR3 in DNA: TGTGCCAGCAGTATTAAGGGTGTGGGCTCCTACGAGCAGTACTTC. It yields the protein CASSIKGVGSYEQYF.

As for this clone: Additional DNA sequences in this sample encode the identical CDR3. The chain joins TRBV4-3 to TRBJ1-1, with D possibly TRBD1 on 5 matching bases. Germline values: CDR1 LGHNA, CDR2 YSLEER. The V end lost 3 bases, the J end lost 1 base, and 9 bases lay between the germline ends. The CDR3 sequence is 14 residues long. For the CDR3, the DNA is TGCGCCAGCAGCCAGGGACGGTGGAACACTGAAGCTTTCTTT. Its translation is CASSQGRWNTEAFF.

The chain carries TRBV27 and TRBJ1-2, with unresolved D. This CDR3 is 14 amino acids long. CDR1 is MNHEY and CDR2 is SMNVEV in the germline V gene (reference sequence). Trimming took off 7 bases at V and 8 bases at J, with 20 bases between the two ends. Here the CDR3 reads CASTQLGSALGYTF. DNA for the CDR3: TGTGCCAGCACCCAACTAGGATCGGCGCTAGGCTACACCTTC.

This clone was seen just once. One junction end does not reproduce the germline sequence, and a read error may be involved. The chain employs TRBV4-2 and TRBJ2-5; 15 nucleotides match TRBD2. CDR1 LGHNA and CDR2 YNFKEQ come from the germline V gene. The CDR3 length is 17 residues. CDR3 sequence: CASSEDGLAGGQETQYF. CDR3 in DNA: TGTGCCAGCAGCGAAGACGGACTAGCGGGGGGGCAAGAGACCCAGTACTTC.

This clone was counted once. This sequence joins TRBV4-3 and TRBJ2-2; 12 bases line up with TRBD2. The CDR3 length is 15 residues. Germline loops: CDR1 LGHNA, CDR2 YSLEER. Unmatched junction bases numbered 7, after V lost 4 bases and J lost 10 bases. CDR3 protein: CASSRLTSGGSELFF. The CDR3 coding sequence is TGCGCCAGCAGCCGATTGACTAGCGGGGGTTCGGAGCTGTTTTTT.

The chain carries TRBV25-1 and TRBJ1-1; D not certain. V lost 3 bases and J 9 bases, leaving 11 bases between the germline ends. CDR3 length: 12 amino acids. Germline lookup yields CDR1 MGHDK and CDR2 SYGVNS. DNA of the CDR3: TGTGCCAGCAGTGATGGATTTCTCCAAGCTTTCTTT. Translated, it gives CASSDGFLQAFF.

The chain uses TRBV5-1 and TRBJ2-1; 10 positions match TRBD2. The germline gives CDR1 SGHRS, CDR2 YFSETQ. CDR3 length equals 18 residues. The J segment lost 2 bases and the V segment lost 4 bases, leaving 12 bases of the junction unmatched. Here the CDR3 DNA reads TGCGCCAGCAGCCCGGGCCTAGCGGGAGTGAGCACCTACAATGAGCAGTTCTTC. Protein sequence: CASSPGLAGVSTYNEQFF. Together with reference TRBV5-1 and TRBJ2-1, the CDR3 gives the full variable domain: KAGVTQTPRYLIKTRGQQVTLSCSPISGHRSVSWYQQTPGQGLQFLFEYFSETQRNKGNFPGRFSGRQFSNSRSEMNVSTLELGDSALYLCASSPGLAGVSTYNEQFFGPGTRLTVL.

This chain joins TRBV5-6 and TRBJ1-2; the D gene is possibly TRBD1 (5 bases). Germline CDR1 reads SGHDT; CDR2 reads YYEEEE. The CDR3 contains 16 residues. V was trimmed by 0 bases and J by 0 bases, leaving 12 bases between them. CDR3 protein: CASSLALGEANYGYTF. The CDR3 DNA reads TGTGCCAGCAGCTTGGCCTTGGGGGAAGCTAACTATGGCTACACCTTC.

For the CDR3, the DNA is TGTGCCAGCAGCTTGGTTTCTGAAGGGCGGGACGGGGAGCTGTTTTTT. The encoded protein is CASSLVSEGRDGELFF. J is TRBJ2-2 and V is TRBV7-2, with D maybe TRBD2 (6 bases). Germline V gene sequence: CDR1 SGHTA, CDR2 FQGNSA. This CDR3 is 16 amino acids long. V was trimmed by 3 bases and J by 7 bases, leaving 18 bases between them. Variable domain in full (rest from reference TRBV7-2 and TRBJ2-2): GAGVSQSPSNKVTEKGKDVELRCDPISGHTALYWYRQSLGQGLEFLIYFQGNSAPDKSGLPSDRFSAERTGGSVSTLTIQRTQQEDSAVYLCASSLVSEGRDGELFFGEGSRLTVL.

The CDR3: CASSPEGALGETQYF. CDR3 DNA: TGTGCCAGCTCACCGGAGGGGGCTCTGGGGGAGACCCAGTACTTC. The chain joins TRBV18 to TRBJ2-5; possible D gene TRBD1, 7 bases. Trimming stripped 3 bases from V and 5 bases from J, with 16 bases between. The CDR3 is 15 amino acids. The germline V gene encodes CDR1 KGHSH and CDR2 LQKENI.

This clone appeared a single time. The chain has TRBV6-5 and TRBJ2-2; D possibly corresponds to TRBD2 (5 bases). The germline V gene has CDR1 MNHEY and CDR2 SVGAGI. This CDR3 has 14 amino acids. V was pared by 6 bases and J by 6 bases, with 14 bases between. The CDR3 region has the DNA TGTGCCAGCAGCTTAGGAGGAGAGGCCGGGGAGCTGTTTTTT. Translated, it gives CASSLGGEAGELFF.

The V and J genes are TRBV6-1 and TRBJ2-3; D perhaps matches TRBD2 (6 bases). The CDR3 spans 14 residues. The V end was cut by 4 bases, the J end by 1 base, with 9 bases between. CDR1 is MNHNS, CDR2 SASEGT, per germline. CDR3 in DNA: TGTGCCAGCAGTGCCCCGGGAGGCACAGATACGCAGTATTTT. It translates to CASSAPGGTDTQYF.